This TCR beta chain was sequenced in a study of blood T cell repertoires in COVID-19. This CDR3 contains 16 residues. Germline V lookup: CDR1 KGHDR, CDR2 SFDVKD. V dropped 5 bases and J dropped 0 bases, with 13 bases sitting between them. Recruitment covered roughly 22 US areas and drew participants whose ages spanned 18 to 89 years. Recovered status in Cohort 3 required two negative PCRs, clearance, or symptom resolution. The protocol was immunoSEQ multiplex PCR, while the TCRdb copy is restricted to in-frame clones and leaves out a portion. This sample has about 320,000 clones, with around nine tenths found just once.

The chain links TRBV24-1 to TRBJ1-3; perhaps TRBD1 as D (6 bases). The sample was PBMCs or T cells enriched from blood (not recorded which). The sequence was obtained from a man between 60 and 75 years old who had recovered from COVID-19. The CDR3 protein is CATSAQGSFSGNTIYF. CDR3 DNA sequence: TGTGCCACCAGTGCCCAGGGGTCCTTCTCTGGAAACACCATATATTTT.